This TCR beta chain was sequenced in a study of beta chain features in type 1 diabetes. Study overall: Healthy donors and patients showed comparable age, gender and cell yields.

As regards this clone: The target antigen is unknown.

The authors reverse transcribed all of the isolated RNA, so sequencing captured expressed TCRB transcripts. Here immunoSEQ multiplex PCR was the method, and the copy in TCRdb shows in-frame clones only, minus some. This sample yields hundreds of thousands of clones, of which around 15% are seen a single time; around 0.1% belongs to the top ten. Whole-study findings and limits: Fewer insertions but more deletions were seen at VDJ junctions in type 1 diabetes patients.

The V end was cut by 2 bases, the J end by 7 bases, with 15 bases between. Germline assignment: CDR1 SGHTA and CDR2 FQGNSA. This CDR3 contains 14 residues. The sequenced sample was naive CD4+ T cells from blood. The clonotype was recovered from a man between 18 and 29 years old in good health. The rearrangement uses TRBV7-2 and TRBJ2-7; D is possibly TRBD2 (6 bases). The CDR3 loop reads CASSLRGIAGEQYF. The DNA for the CDR3 is TGTGCCAGCAGCTTAAGAGGTATCGCGGGGGAGCAGTACTTC.